This section outlines one T cell receptor beta chain sequence together with its context. Its matching antigen is unknown. No change in lesions over the prior 6 months defined stable disease. Stable patients also lacked confetti depigmentation, a sign of active vitiligo. This record comes from a study of resident and recirculating memory T cells in vitiligo. Turning to the study itself: The samples were homogenized without cell sorting before genomic DNA extraction.

The junction had 7 bases not matched to a gene; V was cut back by 0 bases and J by 3 bases. Germline V CDR1 and CDR2: MNHNY, SVGAGI (reference sequence). The CDR3 runs 16 residues. TCRdb's table, derived via immunoSEQ multiplex PCR, lists solely in-frame clones and lacks some. Of some 70,000 clones in the sample, roughly nine tenths are singletons; the top ten hold 4% to 5.5%. General study points: Non-conserved TCRs across sites and patients suggested distinct clones per lesion.

The chain recombines TRBV6-6 with TRBJ1-1, with TRBD1 matching over 7 bases. What was sequenced was blood. The clonotype was recovered from a male donor with vitiligo. CDR3 amino acids: CASSYSLQGKYTEAFF. The CDR3 DNA follows: TGTGCCAGCAGTTACTCGTTACAGGGGAAATACACTGAAGCTTTCTTT.